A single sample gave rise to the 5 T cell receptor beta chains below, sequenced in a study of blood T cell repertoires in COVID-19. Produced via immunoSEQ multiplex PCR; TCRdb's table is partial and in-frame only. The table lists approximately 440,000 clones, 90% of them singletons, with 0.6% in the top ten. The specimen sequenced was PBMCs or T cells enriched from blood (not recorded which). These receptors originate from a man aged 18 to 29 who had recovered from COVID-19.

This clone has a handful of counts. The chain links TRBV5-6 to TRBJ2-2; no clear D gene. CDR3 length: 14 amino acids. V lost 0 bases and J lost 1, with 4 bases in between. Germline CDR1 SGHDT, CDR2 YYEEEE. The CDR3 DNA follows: TGTGCCAGCAGCTTGGCTCGGAACACCGGGGAGCTGTTTTTT. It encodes CASSLARNTGELFF.

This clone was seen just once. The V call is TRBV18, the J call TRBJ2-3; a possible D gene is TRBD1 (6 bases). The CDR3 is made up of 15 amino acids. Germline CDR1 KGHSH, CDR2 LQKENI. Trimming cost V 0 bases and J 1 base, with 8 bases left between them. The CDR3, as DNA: TGTGCCAGCTCACCACCACAGGGAGGCACAGATACGCAGTATTTT. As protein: CASSPPQGGTDTQYF.

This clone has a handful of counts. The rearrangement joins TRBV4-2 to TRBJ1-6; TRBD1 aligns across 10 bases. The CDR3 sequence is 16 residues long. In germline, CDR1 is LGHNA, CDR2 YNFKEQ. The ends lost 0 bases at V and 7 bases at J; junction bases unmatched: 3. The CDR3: CASSQDPGQGNSPLHF. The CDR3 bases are TGTGCCAGCAGCCAAGACCCGGGACAGGGGAATTCACCCCTCCACTTT.

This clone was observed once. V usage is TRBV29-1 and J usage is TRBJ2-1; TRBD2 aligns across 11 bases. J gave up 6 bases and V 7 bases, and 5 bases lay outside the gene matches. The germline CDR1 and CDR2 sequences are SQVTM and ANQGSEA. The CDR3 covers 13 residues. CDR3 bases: TGCAGCGCAGGACTAGCGGGCCTCAATGAGCAGTTCTTC. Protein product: CSAGLAGLNEQFF.

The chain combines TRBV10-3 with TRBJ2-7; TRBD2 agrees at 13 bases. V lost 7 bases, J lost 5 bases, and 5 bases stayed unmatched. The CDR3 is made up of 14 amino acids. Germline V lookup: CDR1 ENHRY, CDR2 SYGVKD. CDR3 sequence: CAINPGLAGNEQYF. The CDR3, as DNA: TGTGCCATCAACCCGGGACTAGCGGGAAACGAGCAGTACTTC.